Below are 6 T cell receptor beta chains sequenced from a single sample in a study of T cell repertoires in cytomegalovirus infection. Their specific antigens are unknown. TCRdb analysed the reads with MiXCR anew, one entry per CDR3 protein. Of approximately 70,000 distinct CDR3 sequences in the sample, roughly 20% were seen once. Sequencing was carried out using PBMCs, sequenced either directly or after in vitro stimulation (not recorded which). These TCRs come from a human donor in good health (CMV status not recorded). Some clones in this sample may be carry-over from other donors' samples.

The chain links TRBV7-9 to TRBJ2-3; D remains ambiguous. Germline CDR1 and CDR2: SEHNR and FQNEAQ (reference sequence). The V end lost 5 bases, the J end lost 6 bases, and 9 bases lay between the germline ends. The CDR3 spans 12 residues. The CDR3 protein is CASSPSLDTQYF. The CDR3 DNA reads as TGTGCCAGCAGCCCCAGTCTCGATACGCAGTATTTT.

This clonotype was observed many times. The chain joins TRBV7-4 to TRBJ1-5; D unclear. Germline values: CDR1 SGHVT, CDR2 SQSDAQ. Trimming removed 1 base at V and 7 bases at J, with 8 bases between. The CDR3 has 13 residues. The CDR3 loop reads CASSLGRIQPQHF. CDR3 nucleotide sequence: TGTGCCAGCAGCTTAGGTCGCATCCAGCCCCAGCATTTT.

This clonotype has just a few counts. V gene TRBV7-6 combines with J gene TRBJ2-1; D is unresolved. This CDR3 region has 13 residues. CDR1 and CDR2 (germline): SGHVS, FNYEAQ. V lost 1 base, J lost 6 bases, and 7 bases lay in between. The DNA for the CDR3 is TGTGCCAGCAGCTTAGAGGTAGCCAATGAGCAGTTCTTC. This translates into CASSLEVANEQFF.

This clonotype was detected ten times or more. The chain employs TRBV12-3 or TRBV12-4 and TRBJ2-7; no firm D call. This CDR3 is built from 11 residues. Trimming removed 6 bases from V and 3 bases from J, with 6 bases in between. The CDR3 sequence is CASSIYYEQYF. CDR3 in DNA: TGTGCCAGCAGCATCTACTACGAGCAGTACTTC.

The chain couples TRBV11-2 to TRBJ2-1; D may be TRBD2 (5 bases). CDR1 and CDR2 (germline): SGHAT, FQNNGV. This CDR3 spans 14 amino acids. V shed 4 bases and J shed 9 bases, with 16 bases lying between them. CDR3 in amino acids: CASSSRVNGGEQFF. In DNA form, the CDR3 reads TGTGCCAGCAGCTCCCGGGTCAATGGAGGTGAGCAGTTCTTC.

The chain is built from TRBV6-5 and TRBJ2-7; 8 positions match TRBD2. CDR3 length equals 14 residues. The germline CDR1 and CDR2 sequences are MNHEY and SVGAGI. With 5 bases clipped from V and 4 bases from J, the junction kept 7 bases outside the gene matches. CDR3 nucleotide sequence: TGTGCCAGCAGTCCCCGACCTAGCGGGTACGAGCAGTACGTC. Protein sequence: CASSPRPSGYEQYV.